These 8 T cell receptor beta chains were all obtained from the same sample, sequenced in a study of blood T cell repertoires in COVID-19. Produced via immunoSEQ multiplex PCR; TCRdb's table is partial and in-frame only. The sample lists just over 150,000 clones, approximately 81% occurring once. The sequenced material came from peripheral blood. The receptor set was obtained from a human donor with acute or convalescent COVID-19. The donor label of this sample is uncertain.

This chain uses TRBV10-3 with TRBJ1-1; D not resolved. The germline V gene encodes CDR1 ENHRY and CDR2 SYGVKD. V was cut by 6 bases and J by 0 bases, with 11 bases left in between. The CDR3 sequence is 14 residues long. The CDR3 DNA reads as TGTGCCATCAGGGCGGTGAGCATGAACACTGAAGCTTTCTTT. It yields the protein CAIRAVSMNTEAFF.

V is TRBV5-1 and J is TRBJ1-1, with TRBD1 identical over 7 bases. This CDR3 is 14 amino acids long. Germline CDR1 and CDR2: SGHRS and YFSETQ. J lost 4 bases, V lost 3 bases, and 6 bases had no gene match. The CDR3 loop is CASSSRGQSTEAFF. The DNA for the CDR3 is TGCGCCAGCAGCTCGAGGGGGCAGAGCACTGAAGCTTTCTTT. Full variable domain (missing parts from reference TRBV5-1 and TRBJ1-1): KAGVTQTPRYLIKTRGQQVTLSCSPISGHRSVSWYQQTPGQGLQFLFEYFSETQRNKGNFPGRFSGRQFSNSRSEMNVSTLELGDSALYLCASSSRGQSTEAFFGQGTRLTVV.

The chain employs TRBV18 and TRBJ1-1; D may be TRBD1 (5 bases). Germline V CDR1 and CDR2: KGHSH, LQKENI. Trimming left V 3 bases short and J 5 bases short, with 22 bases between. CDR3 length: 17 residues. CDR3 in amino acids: CASSPLMLDTKWTEAFF. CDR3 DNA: TGTGCCAGCTCACCGCTTATGCTGGACACCAAGTGGACTGAAGCTTTCTTT.

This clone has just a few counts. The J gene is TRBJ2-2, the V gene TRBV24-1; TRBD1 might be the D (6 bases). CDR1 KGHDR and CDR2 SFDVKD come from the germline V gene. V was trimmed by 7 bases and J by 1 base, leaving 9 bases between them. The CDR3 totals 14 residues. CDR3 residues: CATSDRKNTGELFF. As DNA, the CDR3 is TGTGCCACCAGCGACAGGAAGAACACCGGGGAGCTGTTTTTT.

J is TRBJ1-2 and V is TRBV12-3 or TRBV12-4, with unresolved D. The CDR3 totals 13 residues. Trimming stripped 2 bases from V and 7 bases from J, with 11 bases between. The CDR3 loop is CASSLSGVIGYTF. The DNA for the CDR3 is TGTGCCAGCAGTTTATCGGGTGTAATTGGCTACACCTTC.

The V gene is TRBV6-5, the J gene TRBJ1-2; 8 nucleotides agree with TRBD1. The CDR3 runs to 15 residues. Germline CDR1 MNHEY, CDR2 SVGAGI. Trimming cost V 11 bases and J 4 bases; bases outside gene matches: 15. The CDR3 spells CAATLLGDRTYGYTF. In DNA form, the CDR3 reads TGTGCCGCCACCCTCCTGGGGGACAGGACCTATGGCTACACCTTC.

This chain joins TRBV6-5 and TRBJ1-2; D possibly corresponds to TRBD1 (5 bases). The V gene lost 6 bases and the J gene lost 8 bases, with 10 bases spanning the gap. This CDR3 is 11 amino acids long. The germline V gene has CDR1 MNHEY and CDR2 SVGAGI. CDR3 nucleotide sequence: TGTGCCAGCAGGGCAGGGCAGGGCTACACCTTC. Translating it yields CASRAGQGYTF.

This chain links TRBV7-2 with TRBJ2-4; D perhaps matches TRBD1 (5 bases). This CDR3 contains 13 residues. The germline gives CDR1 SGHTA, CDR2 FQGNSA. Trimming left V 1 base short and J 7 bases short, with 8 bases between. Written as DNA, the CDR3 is TGTGCCAGCAGCTTAGGGAGACAGAACATTCAGTACTTC. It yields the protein CASSLGRQNIQYF.